This T cell receptor (beta chain) was documented in a study of human T cells and chemical hapten exposure. TCRdb reprocessed the RACE reads with MiXCR, giving one entry per CDR3 protein. The table includes 75,000 to 100,000 distinct CDR3 sequences, roughly 12% detected once. Time point indicated: patch test 1, 2 weeks after DPC sensitization. The treatment: therapeutic diphenylcyclopropenone sensitization with weekly scalp DPC. Regarding this clonotype: A read error may be the cause here, since a much bigger clone is one base away.

CDR3 size: 18 residues. Trimming at V came to 5 bases and at J to 5 bases, leaving 16 bases not matched to a gene. Looked up from germline, CDR1 is LNHNV and CDR2 is YYDKDF (reference sequence). This material consisted of whole blood, taken in connection with sensitization to the hapten diphenylcyclopropenone (DPC). The source is a woman in her thirties or forties with alopecia areata. Some clones in this sample may be carry-over from other donors' samples. This chain uses TRBV15 with TRBJ2-5, with 11 bases matching TRBD2. The CDR3 here is CATSGGLLAGDQGETQYF. The CDR3, as DNA: TGTGCCACCAGCGGAGGCCTACTAGCGGGAGATCAGGGGGAGACCCAGTACTTC.